This TCR beta chain came from a study of blood T cell repertoires in COVID-19. Study summary: Both acute and convalescent COVID-19 samples were obtained from the United States, Italy and Spain. Sources were T cells, B-cell-depleted T cells, or PBMCs; the material itself was cDNA or gDNA.

Authors' analysis steps: The authors estimated nucleated cell counts from reference gene primer amplification. Sequenced by immunoSEQ multiplex PCR; TCRdb stores in-frame clones only, minus some. From that table come the V and J calls and clone size; the DNA was used to work out D and trimming. This table has 190,000 or so clones, around 87% appearing once. CDR3 length: 14 residues. Trimming removed 10 bases at V and 8 bases at J, with 20 bases between. The germline gives CDR1 SNHLY, CDR2 FYNNEI. J is TRBJ1-4 and V is TRBV2; no definite D call. Sequences were obtained from peripheral blood. This TCR came from a woman between 18 and 29 years old who had recovered from COVID-19. CDR3 coding DNA: TGTGCCACTACCACGCCAGGTCGTCGGGAAAAACTGTTTTTT. Protein product: CATTTPGRREKLFF.